This T cell receptor (beta chain) was obtained from a study of regulatory T cells in long-lasting Graves disease. Overall study results and limits: Persistent cases favored TRBV28, TRBJ1-2 and TRBJ2-5.

Both iRepertoire HTBI primers and Arm-PCR of CDR3 regions were used to build the TCR beta libraries. TCRdb reprocessed the multiplex PCR reads via MiXCR and lists one record per CDR3 protein. Seen here are about 290,000 distinct CDR3 sequences, 20% to 25% observed once, and the top ten hold just over 55%. Time point described: persistent/refractory GD, antithyroid drugs over 5 years with positive TRAb. Preparation of the TCR library used RNA extracted from PBMCs. An endocrinology department in Xi'an, China, recruited the patients. This clonotype showed up many times. Its target is unknown. CDR3 length: 17 amino acids. The V end lost 0 bases, the J end lost 7 bases, and 21 bases lay between the germline ends. Germline loops: CDR1 SGHDN, CDR2 FVKESK.

Material: peripheral blood mononuclear cells (PBMCs), obtained when the disease was refractory, from a patient treated with antithyroid drugs. The TCR comes from a female donor with Graves disease. The V call is TRBV14, the J call TRBJ1-2; the D gene is possibly TRBD1 (5 bases). The CDR3: CASSQEGTFSGITGYTF. CDR3 coding DNA: TGTGCCAGCAGCCAAGAAGGGACTTTTTCGGGGATTACTGGCTACACCTTC.